One T cell receptor (beta chain) is described in this entry. Its antigen is unidentified. Nominal health characterized the donors when sampled, though unrecorded immune exposures were likely. These data originate in a study of cytomegalovirus exposure and HLA in healthy donors. For the study at large: Across around 400 genotyped donors, 81% landed in the Caucasian-associated ancestry cluster. General observations from the study: A later analysis found most CMV-associated TCR beta chains apparently HLA-restricted.

Germline CDR1 LNHDA, CDR2 SQIVND (reference sequence). Between the trimmed V and J ends, which lost 7 bases and 1 base, there was a span of 16 bases. The CDR3 is 15 amino acids. PCR was performed using 60 Vbeta and 13 Jbeta primers. Assay used: immunoSEQ multiplex PCR; TCRdb lists only in-frame clones, some missing. In the table there are under 200,000 clones, over 65% of which are singletons. The source material was PBMCs. V and J are TRBV19 and TRBJ1-1, with unresolved D. The receptor's source is a woman in her 40s in good health and CMV-seronegative. The DNA of the CDR3 is TGTGCCAGTACCGAGGGAACGCGGGGGAACACTGAAGCTTTCTTT. This codes for CASTEGTRGNTEAFF.